This TCR beta chain is from a study of vaccination effects on CD4 cells after COVID-19. Findings and caveats of the study: The study had few convalescent patients and no early post-infection timepoints. The study found marked clonal contraction of infection- and vaccine-induced clones late after vaccination.

Germline V gives CDR1 WNHNN, CDR2 SYGVQD (reference sequence). This CDR3 comprises 14 residues. Unmatched junction bases numbered 4, after V lost 6 bases and J lost 0 bases. The method was immunoSEQ multiplex PCR; TCRdb's version includes in-frame clones alone and lacks a portion of them. The sample comprises roughly 46,000 clones, about 74% of which are singletons, and less than 15% rests with the top ten. Under the ViraFEST assay, PBMC were stimulated with viral peptide pools so that antigen-specific CD4+ T cells expanded. Sequencing was performed afterwards. When around 9 days of culture had elapsed, CD4+ T cells were isolated. Of the BNT162b2 and mRNA-1273 vaccines, participants received two doses of one or the other. Nobody among the vaccine recipients had prior SARS-CoV-2 infection (nucleocapsid antibodies were negative). Culturing of under 2.5 million PBMC per well took place with around 10 IU/ml IL-2 and approximately 9.1 ug/ml peptides.

Comment on this clone: Its antigen is currently unknown.

The genes are TRBV10-1 and TRBJ2-5, with TRBD1 identical over 7 bases. Here the sequenced sample was CD4+ T cells from PBMCs cultured with HCoV-OC43 spike peptides, taken after COVID-19 vaccination. Subset described: HCoV-OC43 spike overlapping peptide pool stimulation. The sequence derives from a human donor who received a COVID-19 vaccine. The CDR3 spells CASSRGTDQETQYF. The DNA of the CDR3 is TGCGCCAGCAGCCGAGGGACAGACCAAGAGACCCAGTACTTC.